This passage covers 25 T cell receptor beta chains from one sample sequenced in a study of cytomegalovirus exposure and HLA in healthy donors. Some clones are missing from TCRdb's copy, which holds only in-frame ones; the method was immunoSEQ multiplex PCR. This table has more than 250,000 clones, about 85% appearing once. The specimen was PBMCs. These receptors originate from a woman aged 25 to 45 in good health and CMV-seropositive.

The V and J genes are TRBV7-9 and TRBJ2-5; D might be TRBD2 (6 bases). The CDR3 has 14 amino acids. In germline, CDR1 is SEHNR, CDR2 FQNEAQ (reference sequence). The germline V and J ends were trimmed by 6 bases and 2 bases, with 13 bases remaining between them. The CDR3 nucleotides read TGTGCCAGCAGTCTATCGGGGGATCAAGAGACCCAGTACTTC. This encodes CASSLSGDQETQYF. Full variable domain (rest looked up from reference TRBV7-9 and TRBJ2-5): DTGVSQNPRHKITKRGQNVTFRCDPISEHNRLYWYRQTLGQGPEFLTYFQNEAQLEKSRLLSDRFSAERPKGSFSTLEIQRTEQGDSAMYLCASSLSGDQETQYFGPGTRLLVL.

This clone was recorded only once. The gene calls are TRBV14 and TRBJ2-7; D is ambiguous. V shed 4 bases and J shed 3 bases, with 16 bases lying between them. CDR3 size: 15 residues. Per the germline V gene, CDR1 is SGHDN and CDR2 is FVKESK. CDR3 amino acids: CASSPSSVVLYEQYF. The CDR3 DNA follows: TGTGCCAGCAGCCCTTCATCGGTAGTTCTCTACGAGCAGTACTTC.

The chain employs TRBV7-2 and TRBJ2-2; D gene unclear. Germline-derived CDR1 and CDR2 are SGHTA and FQGNSA. V lost 5 bases and J 4 bases, leaving 11 bases between the germline ends. There are 14 residues in the CDR3. The CDR3: CASSPYAPTGELFF. CDR3 nucleotides: TGTGCCAGCAGCCCCTATGCACCCACCGGGGAGCTGTTTTTT.

The rearrangement joins TRBV7-6 to TRBJ2-2; 8 bases map to TRBD2. Trimming at V came to 5 bases and at J to 5 bases, leaving 13 bases not matched to a gene. Germline V gene data show CDR1 as SGHVS and CDR2 as FNYEAQ. This CDR3 comprises 17 residues. CDR3 amino acids: CASSQLTGGPRTGELFF. DNA of the CDR3: TGTGCCAGCAGCCAGTTGACGGGAGGGCCGCGTACCGGGGAGCTGTTTTTT.

This chain uses TRBV4-2 with TRBJ2-3, with a tentative D call TRBD1 (5 bases). Germline V gene data show CDR1 as LGHNA and CDR2 as YNFKEQ. The CDR3 spans 15 residues. The germline V and J ends were trimmed by 0 bases and 5 bases, with 12 bases remaining between them. CDR3 region: CASSQEQGEGDTQYF. In nucleotides, the CDR3 is TGTGCCAGCAGCCAAGAGCAGGGCGAAGGAGATACGCAGTATTTT.

The chain has TRBV18 and TRBJ1-1, with 8 bases that match TRBD1. CDR1 is KGHSH, CDR2 LQKENI, per germline. J was trimmed by 0 bases and V by 6 bases; bases with no gene match: 12. This CDR3 spans 17 amino acids. CDR3 coding DNA: TGTGCCAGCTCTCCCGGACAGGGCGGTGGGTTGAACACTGAAGCTTTCTTT. It translates to CASSPGQGGGLNTEAFF. Complete variable domain (other parts from reference TRBV18 and TRBJ1-1): NAGVMQNPRHLVRRRGQEARLRCSPMKGHSHVYWYRQLPEEGLKFMVYLQKENIIDESGMPKERFSAEFPKEGPSILRIQQVVRGDSAAYFCASSPGQGGGLNTEAFFGQGTRLTVV.

The chain uses TRBV6-1 and TRBJ2-7, with D perhaps given as TRBD1 or TRBD2 (7 bases each). Germline V gene sequence: CDR1 MNHNS, CDR2 SASEGT. The CDR3 runs to 18 residues. The ends were cut back, 2 bases at V and 3 bases at J, with 23 bases in the middle. Here the CDR3 DNA reads TGTGCCAGCAGTGAACAGGGGGGGGTGGCGACTATTCTCTACGAGCAGTACTTC. This translates into CASSEQGGVATILYEQYF.

J is TRBJ1-5 and V is TRBV5-6, with a possible D match to TRBD1 (5 bases). This CDR3 comprises 16 residues. With 4 bases removed from V and 0 bases from J, the gap between germline ends came to 14 bases. Germline CDR1 SGHDT, CDR2 YYEEEE. The CDR3 region has the DNA TGTGCCAGCAGCCCAGGCGGGGGGGATAGCAATCAGCCCCAGCATTTT. Residues: CASSPGGGDSNQPQHF.

This chain joins TRBV14 and TRBJ2-7; D is undetermined. V shed 0 bases and J shed 7 bases, with 4 bases lying between them. The CDR3 extends over 11 amino acids. Per germline, CDR1 SGHDN and CDR2 FVKESK. In nucleotides, the CDR3 is TGTGCCAGCAGCCAAGATGGAGAGCAGTACTTC. Protein: CASSQDGEQYF.

This clone has just one count. The V gene is TRBV14, the J gene TRBJ1-2; tentatively, D is TRBD1 (6 bases). Germline V gene sequence: CDR1 SGHDN, CDR2 FVKESK. This CDR3 has 14 residues. V dropped 3 bases and J dropped 4 bases, with 12 bases sitting between them. Here the CDR3 reads CASSQQQGIYGYTF. The DNA for the CDR3 is TGTGCCAGCAGCCAGCAACAGGGAATCTATGGCTACACCTTC.

The V and J genes are TRBV9 and TRBJ2-7, with a possible D match to TRBD1 (5 bases). V was trimmed by 1 base and J by 4 bases, leaving 9 bases between them. CDR3 size: 13 residues. Germline V gene data show CDR1 as SGDLS and CDR2 as YYNGEE. This chain's CDR3 is CASSVRSGYEQYF. In DNA, the CDR3 is TGTGCCAGCAGCGTACGGTCAGGGTACGAGCAGTACTTC.

The V and J genes are TRBV11-2 and TRBJ2-3, with D perhaps matching TRBD2 (5 bases). Germline CDR1 and CDR2: SGHAT and FQNNGV. Trimming cost V 4 bases and J 1 base, with 12 bases left between them. The CDR3 is 15 amino acids. The CDR3 DNA is TGTGCCAGCAGCTCCCTTGTCGGGGGCACAGATACGCAGTATTTT. Translated: CASSSLVGGTDTQYF.

V usage is TRBV5-4 and J usage is TRBJ2-7, with 12 bases lining up with TRBD2. V shed 0 bases, J shed 3 bases, and the junction held 4 bases outside the gene matches. The germline V gene has CDR1 SGHNT and CDR2 YYREEE (reference sequence). This CDR3 is built from 16 residues. DNA for the CDR3: TGTGCCAGCAGCTTGGGGGGACTAGCGGGCCACTACGAGCAGTACTTC. Amino acid sequence: CASSLGGLAGHYEQYF.

DNA for the CDR3: TGTGCCAGCAGTTACCTGGACGGCAATCAGCCCCAGCATTTT. Its protein is CASSYLDGNQPQHF. The V call is TRBV6-5, the J call TRBJ1-5; D unclear. CDR1 and CDR2 (germline): MNHEY, SVGAGI. There are 14 residues in the CDR3. V gave up 2 bases and J gave up 2 bases, with 7 bases separating them.

This chain joins TRBV6-5 and TRBJ2-5; 10 bases fit TRBD2. Trimming cost V 7 bases and J 13 bases; bases outside gene matches: 12. CDR1 and CDR2 (germline): MNHEY, SVGAGI. The CDR3 is made up of 13 amino acids. CDR3 in amino acids: CASISLAGAALYF. The CDR3 DNA follows: TGTGCCAGCATTAGTCTAGCGGGAGCCGCCTTGTACTTC.

The genes are TRBV28 and TRBJ1-2; 7 nucleotides line up with TRBD1. The V gene's germline CDR1 is MDHEN and CDR2 SYDVKM. CDR3 length equals 15 residues. V dropped 7 bases and J dropped 6; count of bases not matched to a gene: 14. The CDR3 loop is CASTATPDRRNGYTF. The CDR3 DNA sequence: TGTGCCAGCACCGCAACCCCGGACAGGAGGAATGGCTACACCTTC.

The chain employs TRBV4-3 and TRBJ2-2; no clear D gene. Per germline, CDR1 LGHNA and CDR2 YSLEER. With 2 bases removed from V and 0 bases from J, the gap between germline ends came to 4 bases. The CDR3 has 14 amino acids. Here the CDR3 DNA reads TGCGCCAGCAGCCAACAAACGAACACCGGGGAGCTGTTTTTT. It specifies CASSQQTNTGELFF.

CDR3 DNA sequence: TGTGCCAGCAGTCGGACAGCAACTAATGAAAAACTGTTTTTT. Residues: CASSRTATNEKLFF. The gene calls are TRBV6-6 and TRBJ1-4; the D gene is possibly TRBD1 (6 bases). Germline V gene sequence: CDR1 MNHNY, CDR2 SVGAGI (reference sequence). The CDR3 extends over 14 amino acids. V shed 5 bases and J shed 0 bases, with 7 bases lying between them.

This rearrangement joins TRBV7-9 to TRBJ2-1, with 9 bases fitting TRBD2. The CDR3 is made up of 16 amino acids. V dropped 1 base and J dropped 7; count of bases not matched to a gene: 8. CDR1 and CDR2 from the germline V gene are SEHNR and FQNEAQ (reference sequence). For the CDR3, the DNA is TGTGCCAGCAGCTTAGTTGGCGGGGGGGCACAAAATGAGCAGTTCTTC. It codes for CASSLVGGGAQNEQFF.

J is TRBJ2-7 and V is TRBV5-1; D is unclear. The V end was cut by 0 bases, the J end by 6 bases, with 16 bases between. CDR1 is SGHRS, CDR2 YFSETQ, per germline. The CDR3 consists of 15 residues. CDR3 in DNA: TGCGCCAGCAGCTTGGCCCCCGCTAGTCGGGTCGAGCAGTACTTC. Amino acid sequence: CASSLAPASRVEQYF.

The chain is built from TRBV6-4 and TRBJ2-1; D is unresolved. V was shortened by 6 bases and J by 5 bases, with 14 bases between the two germline ends. This CDR3 region has 14 residues. Germline CDR1 and CDR2: MRHNA and SNTAGT. CDR3 nucleotides: TGTGCCAGCAGCTACGAGATCCTCCACAATGAGCAGTTCTTC. This gives the protein CASSYEILHNEQFF.

This sequence joins TRBV25-1 and TRBJ2-5, with D possibly being TRBD2 (6 bases). The CDR3 is 16 amino acids. The V gene's germline CDR1 is MGHDK and CDR2 SYGVNS. V lost 2 bases, J lost 5 bases, and 18 bases lay in between. CDR3 region: CASSEITSPGRETQYF. The CDR3 nucleotides are TGTGCCAGCAGTGAAATCACTAGCCCGGGGAGGGAGACCCAGTACTTC.

The rearrangement joins TRBV5-1 to TRBJ2-3; a possible D gene is TRBD2 (5 bases). Germline values: CDR1 SGHRS, CDR2 YFSETQ. This CDR3 is built from 18 residues. The V gene lost 0 bases and the J gene lost 3 bases, with 20 bases spanning the gap. The DNA for the CDR3 is TGCGCCAGCAGCTTGGCTTCTCGGCTGCGGGCAGCTACAGATACGCAGTATTTT. Encoded protein: CASSLASRLRAATDTQYF.

This chain connects TRBV15 to TRBJ1-5; D perhaps matches TRBD1 (5 bases). Per the germline V gene, CDR1 is LNHNV and CDR2 is YYDKDF (reference sequence). This CDR3 has 14 amino acids. Trimming cost V 0 bases and J 3 bases, with 6 bases left between them. In nucleotides, the CDR3 is TGTGCCACCAGCAGAGACAGGGTCAATCAGCCCCAGCATTTT. Translated: CATSRDRVNQPQHF.

The chain uses TRBV6-5 and TRBJ1-2, with D possibly matching TRBD1 (6 bases). The CDR3 covers 16 residues. Trimming removed 0 bases from V and 0 bases from J, with 11 bases in between. CDR1 and CDR2 (germline): MNHEY, SVGAGI. Here the CDR3 reads CASSYSGGKANYGYTF. Written as DNA, the CDR3 is TGTGCCAGCAGTTACTCTGGGGGCAAGGCTAACTATGGCTACACCTTC.